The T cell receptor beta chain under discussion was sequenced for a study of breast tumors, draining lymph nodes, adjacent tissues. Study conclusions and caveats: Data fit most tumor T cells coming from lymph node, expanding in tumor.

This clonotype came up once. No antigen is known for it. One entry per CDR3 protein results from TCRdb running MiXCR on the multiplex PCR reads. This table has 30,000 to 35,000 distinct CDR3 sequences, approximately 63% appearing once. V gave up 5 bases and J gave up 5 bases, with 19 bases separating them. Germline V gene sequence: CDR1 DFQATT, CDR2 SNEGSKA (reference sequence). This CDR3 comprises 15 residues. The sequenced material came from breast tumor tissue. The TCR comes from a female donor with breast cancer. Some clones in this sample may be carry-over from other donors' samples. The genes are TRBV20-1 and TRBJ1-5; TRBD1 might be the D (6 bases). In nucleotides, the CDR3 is TGCAGTGCTGTGGGACATCTCTCCCCCGATCAGCCCCAGCATTTT. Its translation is CSAVGHLSPDQPQHF.